This T cell receptor (beta chain) was sequenced for a study of CD8+ T cells in alopecia areata. Overall study: At a dose of 5 to 10 mg twice daily, oral tofacitinib was given to treated patients. Study-level findings and limits: Baseline CD8+ expansion's link to response remains uncertain, as there was one nonresponder. Tissue-resident alphabeta T cells belonging to normal skin likewise get sequenced within scalp specimens. A large proportion of expanded lesional clones were detected persisting in scalp and blood during tofacitinib.

Described treatment: oral pan-JAK inhibitor, 5-10 mg twice daily. Sequencing templates came from extracted RNA that was reverse transcribed into cDNA. The method was immunoSEQ multiplex PCR; TCRdb's version includes in-frame clones alone and lacks a portion of them. Of roughly 280,000 clones in the sample, roughly 63% were seen once. V dropped 8 bases and J dropped 5 bases, with 9 bases sitting between them. The germline V gene has CDR1 MNHEY and CDR2 SVGAGI. The CDR3 runs 11 residues. Points on this clone: Antigen unknown.

The rearrangement joins TRBV6-5 to TRBJ2-5; D perhaps matches TRBD2 (5 bases). This receptor was taken from a human donor with alopecia areata. The material was CD4+ T cells sorted from blood, obtained at roughly week 52, from a patient treated with tofacitinib. CDR3 region: CASSTGETQYF. The CDR3 DNA is TGTGCCAGCTCAACGGGGGAGACCCAGTACTTC.